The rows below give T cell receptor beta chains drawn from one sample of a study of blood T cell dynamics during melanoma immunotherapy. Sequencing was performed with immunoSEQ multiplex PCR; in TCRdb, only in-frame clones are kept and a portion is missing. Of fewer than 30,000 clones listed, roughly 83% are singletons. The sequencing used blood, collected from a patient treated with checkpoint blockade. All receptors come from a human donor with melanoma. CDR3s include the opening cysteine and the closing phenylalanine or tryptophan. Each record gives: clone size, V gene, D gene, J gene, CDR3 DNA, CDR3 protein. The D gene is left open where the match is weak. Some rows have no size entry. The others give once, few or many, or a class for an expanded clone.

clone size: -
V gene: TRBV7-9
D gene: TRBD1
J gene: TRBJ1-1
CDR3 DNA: TGTGCCAGCAGCCCTTGGGGACAGGGGTTAACTGAAGCTTTCTTT
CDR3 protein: CASSPWGQGLTEAFF

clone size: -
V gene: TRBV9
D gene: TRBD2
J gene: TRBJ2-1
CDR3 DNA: TGTGCCAGCAGCCCCCGGGGGGACTTTCTGGATGAGCAGTTCTTC
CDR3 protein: CASSPRGDFLDEQFF

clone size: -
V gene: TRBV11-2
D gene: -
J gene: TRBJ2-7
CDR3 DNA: TGTGCCAGCAGTTCTCAAGGAAGCTCCTACGAGCAGTACTTC
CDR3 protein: CASSSQGSSYEQYF

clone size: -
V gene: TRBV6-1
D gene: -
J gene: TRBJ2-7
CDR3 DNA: TGTGCCAGTAAACAGCGGGACACCCACTCCTACGAGCAGTACTTC
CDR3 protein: CASKQRDTHSYEQYF

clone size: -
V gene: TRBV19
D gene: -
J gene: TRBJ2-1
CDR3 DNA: TGTGCCAGTAGTATAGGTGGCTCCTACAATGAGCAGTTCTTC
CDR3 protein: CASSIGGSYNEQFF

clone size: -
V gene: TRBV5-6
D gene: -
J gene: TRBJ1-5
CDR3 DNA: TGTGCCAGCAGCTTGCTAGCAGGGGGCAATCAGCCCCAGCATTTT
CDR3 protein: CASSLLAGGNQPQHF

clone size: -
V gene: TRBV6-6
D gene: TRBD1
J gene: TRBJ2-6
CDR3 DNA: TGTGCCAGCAGTCGGACAGGGTCTGGGGCCAACGTCCTGACTTTC
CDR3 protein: CASSRTGSGANVLTF

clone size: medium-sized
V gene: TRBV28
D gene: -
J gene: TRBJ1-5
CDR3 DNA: TGTGCCAGCACCCCCCCGGGGTCCAATCAGCCCCAGCATTTT
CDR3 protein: CASTPPGSNQPQHF

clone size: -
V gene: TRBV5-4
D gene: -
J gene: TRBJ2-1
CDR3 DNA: TGTGCCAGCAGCCCCACGTGGACTGGCTACAATGAGCAGTTCTTC
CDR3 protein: CASSPTWTGYNEQFF

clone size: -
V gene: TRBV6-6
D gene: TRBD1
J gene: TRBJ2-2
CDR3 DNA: TGTGCCAGCAGTGGGACAGGAAACACCGGGGAGCTGTTTTTT
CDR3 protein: CASSGTGNTGELFF

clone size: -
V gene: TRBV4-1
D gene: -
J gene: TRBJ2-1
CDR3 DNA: TGCGCCAGCAGCTTAAGGGGGGAGGGCTACAATGAGCAGTTCTTC
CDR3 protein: CASSLRGEGYNEQFF

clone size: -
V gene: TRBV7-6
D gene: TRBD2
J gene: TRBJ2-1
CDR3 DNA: TGTGCCAGCAGGGGGACTAGCGGGAGGGTGCAGTTCTTC
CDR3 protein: CASRGTSGRVQFF

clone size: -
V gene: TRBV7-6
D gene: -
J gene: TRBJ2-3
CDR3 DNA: TGTGCCAGCAGCTTAGCCCCTGGGGCCACAGATACGCAGTATTTT
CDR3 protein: CASSLAPGATDTQYF

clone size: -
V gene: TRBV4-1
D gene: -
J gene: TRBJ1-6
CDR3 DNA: TGCGCCAGCAGCCAGGGTTCACCCCTCCACTTT
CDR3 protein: CASSQGSPLHF

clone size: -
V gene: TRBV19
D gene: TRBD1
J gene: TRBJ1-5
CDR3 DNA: TGTGCCAGTAGGAGAACAGGGGGAGGCAGTCAGCCCCAGCATTTT
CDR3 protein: CASRRTGGGSQPQHF